This T cell receptor (beta chain) was identified during a study of T cell responses to AZD1222 COVID-19 vaccine. The study, taken as a whole, reports: Just a handful of people given AZD1222 tested seropositive at baseline.

Concerning this clone itself: Its specificity is not known.

Germline CDR1 reads SGHRS; CDR2 reads YFSETQ. The CDR3 spans 15 residues. Trimming removed 6 bases from V and 1 base from J, with 16 bases in between. The method was immunoSEQ multiplex PCR; TCRdb's version includes in-frame clones alone and lacks a portion of them. The sample includes 250,000 to 300,000 clones, roughly 93% of them seen just once. Material: peripheral blood, obtained 28 days after the second AZD1222 dose. This clonotype originated in an adult who received the AZD1222 COVID-19 vaccine. V gene TRBV5-1 combines with J gene TRBJ1-1; possibly TRBD1 for D (6 bases). CDR3 nucleotide sequence: TGCGCCAGCACTTTCGGGCAGGGGCGGAACACTGAAGCTTTCTTT. Amino acid sequence: CASTFGQGRNTEAFF.